This T cell receptor beta chain was identified in a study of T cells in Graves' hyperthyroidism and ophthalmopathy. RNA transcripts served as the template for amplifying TCR beta CDR3 regions. HTBI primers were used for first-round RT-PCR of the TCR CDR3. TCRdb reanalysed the multiplex PCR reads using MiXCR and keeps one entry per CDR3 protein. The sample has some 250,000 distinct CDR3 sequences; about 14% are singletons. Patients were excluded because of uncontrolled infection, other autoimmune disease, pregnancy or lactation. Germline values: CDR1 SNHLY, CDR2 FYNNEI. This CDR3 contains 14 residues. V lost 6 bases and J lost 2, with 14 bases in between.

The chain recombines TRBV2 with TRBJ2-7; D perhaps matches TRBD2 (6 bases). Sequenced sample: blood. The clonotype was recovered from a woman between 35 and 50 years old with Graves' hyperthyroidism that later progressed to Graves' ophthalmopathy. The CDR3 nucleotides are TGTGCCAGCAGCCCGACGGAGGGACCCTACGAGCAGTACTTC. It encodes CASSPTEGPYEQYF.